This T cell receptor (beta chain) emerged from a study of CD8 T cells in ankylosing spondylitis (dated by TCRdb to 2015 to 2018). For the wider study: T cell receptor beta repertoires were profiled in healthy donors and ankylosing spondylitis patients so that disease-linked TCR variants could be found. Samples of peripheral blood were taken, and for ankylosing spondylitis patients, synovial fluid was collected as well. The whole study cohort included 95 to 130 healthy donors and about two dozen ankylosing spondylitis patients. General study outcomes and caveats: Blood from ankylosing spondylitis patients appeared to be characterized by a TCR beta motif made up of 8 or 9 highly homologous amino acid variants. Some TCR beta motif variants had previously been reported in synovial fluid and blood of reactive arthritis patients, which suggested common disease-initiation mechanisms. According to the report, matched synovial fluid samples from ankylosing spondylitis patients were significantly enriched for the disease-linked clones. In peripheral blood, the disease-linked clones were found at relatively low frequencies and had a CD8+ phenotype.

TCRdb records Illumina HiSeq 2500 as the sequencer. TCR beta libraries were prepared by quantitative 5'-RACE with molecular barcodes. Per the source publication's procedure: A new computational method, built on a probabilistic model of VDJ rearrangement, was used to identify disease-linked TCR variants. Using fastp trimming at Q25 and MiXCR clonotype assembly, TCRdb reanalyzed the public sequencing data and kept in-frame beta chains. Every entry covers one CDR3 protein and lists the most common genes and DNA from its rows. The V and J calls and clone size come from TCRdb's table, not from the authors' own analysis. The sample table lists about 250,000 distinct CDR3 sequences, 15% to 20% of them with a count of one. Less than 35% of the sample belongs to the ten largest clones. The CDR3 covers 13 residues, taking in both the cysteine and the phenylalanine. Only CDR3 DNA remains: 39 bases, in frame from the first base. The germline V gene (reference sequence) specifies MNHEY as CDR1 and SMNVEV as CDR2. Between the V and J ends, shortened by 5 bases and 5 bases respectively, the junction contains 13 bases.

This clonotype appeared a few times. Its antigen is currently not known. Nothing much larger sits one base from this clone, and base qualities are not available. The sample consisted of blood, either unsorted or a sorted T cell fraction (not recorded which). The clonotype originates from a male donor with ankylosing spondylitis or in good health (not recorded which). In this chain, TRBV27 is recombined with TRBJ2-7, with the D call perhaps TRBD1 or TRBD2, as 5 bases match in each case. Here the CDR3 is given as CASSLLGADEQYF. In nucleotides, the sequence is TGTGCCAGCAGTCTCCTCGGGGCCGACGAGCAGTACTTC.